This TCR beta chain was sequenced for a study of T cells after yellow fever vaccination. Study-level findings and limits: A large majority of primary-vaccination clones showed up again after the booster (about 96% CD4, 75% to 90% CD8). The secondary T-cell response peaked on day 5, not day 15, but was weaker.

Production of TCR cDNA was by 5'RACE template switching, which also added a universal primer site and UMIs. TCRdb reprocessed the 5' RACE reads with MiXCR, giving one entry per CDR3 protein. The sample holds 300,000 to 350,000 distinct CDR3 sequences, 4% seen once. This clonotype was seen many times. Its antigen is not known. Per germline, CDR1 MGHRA and CDR2 YSYEKL. This CDR3 has 15 residues. The V and J ends lost 1 base and 2 bases respectively, with 8 bases between them. The source was PBMCs, collected 5 days after the yellow fever booster vaccination. The chain couples TRBV4-1 to TRBJ1-4, with unresolved D. This sequence was found in a man between 18 and 29 years old who received the YFV17D yellow fever vaccine. The CDR3 spells CASSQAYSTNEKLFF. CDR3 nucleotides: TGCGCCAGCAGCCAAGCCTACAGTACTAATGAAAAACTGTTTTTT.